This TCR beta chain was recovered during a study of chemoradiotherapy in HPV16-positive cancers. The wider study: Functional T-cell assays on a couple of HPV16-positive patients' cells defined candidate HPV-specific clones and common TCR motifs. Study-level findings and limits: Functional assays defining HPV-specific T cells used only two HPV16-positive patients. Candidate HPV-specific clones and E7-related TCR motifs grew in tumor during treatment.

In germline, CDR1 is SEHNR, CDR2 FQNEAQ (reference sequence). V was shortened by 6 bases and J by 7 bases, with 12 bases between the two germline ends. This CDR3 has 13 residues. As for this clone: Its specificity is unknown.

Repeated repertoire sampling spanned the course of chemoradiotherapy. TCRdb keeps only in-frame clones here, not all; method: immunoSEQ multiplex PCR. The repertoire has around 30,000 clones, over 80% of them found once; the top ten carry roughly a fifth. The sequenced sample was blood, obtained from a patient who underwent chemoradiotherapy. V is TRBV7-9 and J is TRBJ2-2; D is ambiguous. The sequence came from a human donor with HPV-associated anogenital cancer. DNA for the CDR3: TGTGCCAGCAGGGGCGATGGCTTCGGGGAGCTGTTTTTT. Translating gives CASRGDGFGELFF. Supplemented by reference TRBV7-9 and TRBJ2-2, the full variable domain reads DTGVSQNPRHKITKRGQNVTFRCDPISEHNRLYWYRQTLGQGPEFLTYFQNEAQLEKSRLLSDRFSAERPKGSFSTLEIQRTEQGDSAMYLCASRGDGFGELFFGEGSRLTVL.